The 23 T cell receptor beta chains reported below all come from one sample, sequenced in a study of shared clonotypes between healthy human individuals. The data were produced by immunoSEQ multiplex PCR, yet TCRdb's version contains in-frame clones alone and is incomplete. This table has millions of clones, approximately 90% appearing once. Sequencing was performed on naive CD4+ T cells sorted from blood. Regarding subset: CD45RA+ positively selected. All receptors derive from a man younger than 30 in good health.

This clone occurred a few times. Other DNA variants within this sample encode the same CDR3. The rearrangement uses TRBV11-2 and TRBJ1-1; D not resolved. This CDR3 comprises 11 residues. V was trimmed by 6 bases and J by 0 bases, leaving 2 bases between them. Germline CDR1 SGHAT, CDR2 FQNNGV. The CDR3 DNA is TGTGCCAGCAGTTTGAACACTGAAGCTTTCTTT. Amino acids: CASSLNTEAFF.

The CDR3 bases are TGTGCCAGCAGCCACCGTTCCGGGACAGGGGACAATGAGCAGTTCTTC. The encoded protein is CASSHRSGTGDNEQFF. This rearrangement joins TRBV5-4 to TRBJ2-1; 10 nucleotides align to TRBD1. The CDR3 spans 16 residues. Trimming took 4 bases from V and 5 from J; bases not matched to a gene: 9. Germline V gene data show CDR1 as SGHNT and CDR2 as YYREEE (reference sequence).

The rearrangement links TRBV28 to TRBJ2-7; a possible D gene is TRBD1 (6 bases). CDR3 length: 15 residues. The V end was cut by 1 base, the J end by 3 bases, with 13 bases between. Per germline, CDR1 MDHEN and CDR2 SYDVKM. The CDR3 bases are TGTGCCAGCAGTTTATATTGGCAGGGACACTACGAGCAGTACTTC. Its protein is CASSLYWQGHYEQYF.

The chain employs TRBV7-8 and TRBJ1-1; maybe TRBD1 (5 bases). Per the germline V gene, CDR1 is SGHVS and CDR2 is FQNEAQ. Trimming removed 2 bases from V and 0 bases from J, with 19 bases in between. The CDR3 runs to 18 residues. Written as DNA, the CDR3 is TGTGCCAGCAGCTTATACGAGACACGGGGCCTCATGAACACTGAAGCTTTCTTT. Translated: CASSLYETRGLMNTEAFF.

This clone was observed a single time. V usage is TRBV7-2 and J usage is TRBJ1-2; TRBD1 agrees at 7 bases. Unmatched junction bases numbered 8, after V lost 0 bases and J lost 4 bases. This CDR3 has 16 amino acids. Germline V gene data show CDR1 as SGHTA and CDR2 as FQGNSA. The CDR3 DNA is TGTGCCAGCAGCTTAGCGAGTATGACAGGGAGCTATGGCTACACCTTC. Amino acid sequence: CASSLASMTGSYGYTF.

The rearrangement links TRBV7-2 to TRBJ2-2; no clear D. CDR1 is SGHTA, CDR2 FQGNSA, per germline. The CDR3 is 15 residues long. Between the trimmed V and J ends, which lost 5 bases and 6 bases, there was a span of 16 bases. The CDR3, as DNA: TGTGCCAGCAGCCCCGGGCCTGATCGGTCCGGGGAGCTGTTTTTT. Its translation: CASSPGPDRSGELFF.

CDR3 residues: CAWRRAGGFSYEQYF. The CDR3 region has the DNA TGTGCCTGGAGGAGGGCGGGAGGTTTTTCCTACGAGCAGTACTTC. The chain has TRBV30 and TRBJ2-7, with 8 nucleotides matching TRBD2. CDR1 is GTSNPN and CDR2 is SVGIG in the germline V gene (reference sequence). V was clipped by 3 bases and J by 1 base; unmatched bases: 8. This CDR3 has 15 residues.

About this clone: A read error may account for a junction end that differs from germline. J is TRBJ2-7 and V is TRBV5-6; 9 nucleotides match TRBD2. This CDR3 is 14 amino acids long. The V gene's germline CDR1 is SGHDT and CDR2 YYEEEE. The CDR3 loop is CVSSYSGSPVEQYF. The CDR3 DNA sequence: TGTGTCAGCAGTTATAGCGGGAGTCCCGTAGAGCAGTACTTC. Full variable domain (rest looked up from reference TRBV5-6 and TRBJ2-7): DAGVTQSPTHLIKTRGQQVTLRCSPKSGHDTVSWYQQALGQGPQFIFQYYEEEERQRGNFPDRFSGHQFPNYSSELNVNALLLGDSALYLCVSSYSGSPVEQYFGPGTRLTVT.

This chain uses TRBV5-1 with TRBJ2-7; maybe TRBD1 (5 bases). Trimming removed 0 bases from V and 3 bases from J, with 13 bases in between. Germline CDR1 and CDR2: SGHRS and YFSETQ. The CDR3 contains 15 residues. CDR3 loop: CASSLVSGMNYEQYF. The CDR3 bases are TGCGCCAGCAGCTTGGTGTCAGGGATGAACTACGAGCAGTACTTC.

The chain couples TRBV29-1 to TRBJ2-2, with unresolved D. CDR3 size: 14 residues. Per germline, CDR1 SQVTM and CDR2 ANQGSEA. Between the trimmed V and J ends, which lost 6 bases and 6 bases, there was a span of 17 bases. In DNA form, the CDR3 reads TGCAGCGTCGCTCTAGGGTTGATTCCCGGGGAGCTGTTTTTT. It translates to CSVALGLIPGELFF.

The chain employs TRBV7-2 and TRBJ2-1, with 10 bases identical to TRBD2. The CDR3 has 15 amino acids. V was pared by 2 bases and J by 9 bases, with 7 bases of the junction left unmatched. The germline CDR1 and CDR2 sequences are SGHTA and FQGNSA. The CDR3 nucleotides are TGTGCCAGCAGCTTAAGGCTAGCGGGAGCGGGTGAGCAGTTCTTC. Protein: CASSLRLAGAGEQFF.

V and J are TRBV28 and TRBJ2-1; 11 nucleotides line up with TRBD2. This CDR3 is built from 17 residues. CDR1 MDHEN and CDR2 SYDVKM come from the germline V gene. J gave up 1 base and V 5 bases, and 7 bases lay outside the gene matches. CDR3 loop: CASSAPRLAGSYNEQFF. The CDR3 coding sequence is TGTGCCAGCAGTGCACCTAGACTAGCGGGGTCCTACAATGAGCAGTTCTTC. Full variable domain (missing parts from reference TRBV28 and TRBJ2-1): DVKVTQSSRYLVKRTGEKVFLECVQDMDHENMFWYRQDPGLGLRLIYFSYDVKMKEKGDIPEGYSVSREKKERFSLILESASTNQTSMYLCASSAPRLAGSYNEQFFGPGTRLTVL.

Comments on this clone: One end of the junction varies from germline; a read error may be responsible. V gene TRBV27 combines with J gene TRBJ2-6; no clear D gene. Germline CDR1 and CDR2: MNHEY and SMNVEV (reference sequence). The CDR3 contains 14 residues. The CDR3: CATSSPSGANVLTF. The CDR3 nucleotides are TGTGCCACCAGTTCTCCATCTGGGGCCAACGTCCTGACTTTC.

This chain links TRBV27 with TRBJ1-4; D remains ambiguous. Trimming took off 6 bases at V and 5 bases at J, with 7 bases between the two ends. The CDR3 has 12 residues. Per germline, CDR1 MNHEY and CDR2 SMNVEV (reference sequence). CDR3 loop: CASRQGNEKLFF. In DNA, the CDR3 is TGTGCCAGCAGACAAGGAAATGAAAAACTGTTTTTT. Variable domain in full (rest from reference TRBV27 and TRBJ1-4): EAQVTQNPRYLITVTGKKLTVTCSQNMNHEYMSWYRQDPGLGLRQIYYSMNVEVTDKGDVPEGYKVSRKEKRNFPLILESPSPNQTSLYFCASRQGNEKLFFGSGTQLSVL.

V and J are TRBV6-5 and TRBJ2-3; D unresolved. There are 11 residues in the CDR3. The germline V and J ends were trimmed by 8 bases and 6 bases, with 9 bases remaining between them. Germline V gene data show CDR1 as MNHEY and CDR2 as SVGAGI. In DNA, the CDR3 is TGTGCCAGCCGCAATAAGGATACGCAGTATTTT. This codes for CASRNKDTQYF.

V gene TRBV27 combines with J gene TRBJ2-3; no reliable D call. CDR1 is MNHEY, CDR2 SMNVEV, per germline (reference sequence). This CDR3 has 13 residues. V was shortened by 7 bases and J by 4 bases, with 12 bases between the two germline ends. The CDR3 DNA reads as TGTGCCAGCACCCCGGCACTGGCAGATACGCAGTATTTT. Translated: CASTPALADTQYF.

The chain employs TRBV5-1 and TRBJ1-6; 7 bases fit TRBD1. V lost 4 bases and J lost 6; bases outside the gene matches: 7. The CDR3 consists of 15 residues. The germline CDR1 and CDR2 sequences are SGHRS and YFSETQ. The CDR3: CASSPTGAGNSPLHF. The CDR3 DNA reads TGCGCCAGCAGCCCCACAGGGGCTGGTAATTCACCCCTCCACTTT.

CDR3 in DNA: TGTGCCAGCAGCTTGACCGGGACAGGGGGAACCGGGGAGCTGTTTTTT. Encoded protein: CASSLTGTGGTGELFF. The chain uses TRBV5-6 and TRBJ2-2; 11 bases fit TRBD1. The CDR3 extends over 16 amino acids. V lost 1 base and J lost 5; bases outside the gene matches: 4. CDR1 SGHDT and CDR2 YYEEEE come from the germline V gene. The full variable domain, completed using reference TRBV5-6 and TRBJ2-2, is DAGVTQSPTHLIKTRGQQVTLRCSPKSGHDTVSWYQQALGQGPQFIFQYYEEEERQRGNFPDRFSGHQFPNYSSELNVNALLLGDSALYLCASSLTGTGGTGELFFGEGSRLTVL.

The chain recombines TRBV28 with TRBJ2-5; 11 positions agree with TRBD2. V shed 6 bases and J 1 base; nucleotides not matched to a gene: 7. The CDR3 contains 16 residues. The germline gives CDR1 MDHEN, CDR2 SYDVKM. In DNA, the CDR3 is TGTGCCAGCAGGAAGCCTAGCGGGGGGTTCCAAGAGACCCAGTACTTC. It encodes CASRKPSGGFQETQYF.

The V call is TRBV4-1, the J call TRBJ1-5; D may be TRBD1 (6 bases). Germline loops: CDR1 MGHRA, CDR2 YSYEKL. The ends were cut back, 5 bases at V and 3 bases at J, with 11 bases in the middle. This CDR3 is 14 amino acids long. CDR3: CASSADSSNQPQHF. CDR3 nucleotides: TGCGCCAGCAGCGCGGACAGCTCCAATCAGCCCCAGCATTTT.

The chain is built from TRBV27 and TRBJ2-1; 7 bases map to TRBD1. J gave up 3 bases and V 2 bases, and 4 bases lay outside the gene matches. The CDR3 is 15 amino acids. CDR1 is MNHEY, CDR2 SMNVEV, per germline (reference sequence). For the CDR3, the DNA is TGTGCCAGCAGTTTAGAGGGGGCCGTCTACAATGAGCAGTTCTTC. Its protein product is CASSLEGAVYNEQFF.

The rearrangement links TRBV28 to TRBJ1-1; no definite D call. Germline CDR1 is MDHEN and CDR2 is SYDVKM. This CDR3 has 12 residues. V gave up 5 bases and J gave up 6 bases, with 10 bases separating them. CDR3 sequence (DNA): TGTGCCAGCAGTCCCCCCGTAGCTGAAGCTTTCTTT. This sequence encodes CASSPPVAEAFF. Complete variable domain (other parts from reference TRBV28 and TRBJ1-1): DVKVTQSSRYLVKRTGEKVFLECVQDMDHENMFWYRQDPGLGLRLIYFSYDVKMKEKGDIPEGYSVSREKKERFSLILESASTNQTSMYLCASSPPVAEAFFGQGTRLTVV.

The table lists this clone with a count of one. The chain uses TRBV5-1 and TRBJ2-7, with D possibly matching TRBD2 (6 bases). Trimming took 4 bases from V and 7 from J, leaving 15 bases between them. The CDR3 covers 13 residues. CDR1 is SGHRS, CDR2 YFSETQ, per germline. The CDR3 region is CASSPFGGGEQYF. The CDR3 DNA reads TGCGCCAGCAGCCCATTCGGAGGAGGGGAGCAGTACTTC.